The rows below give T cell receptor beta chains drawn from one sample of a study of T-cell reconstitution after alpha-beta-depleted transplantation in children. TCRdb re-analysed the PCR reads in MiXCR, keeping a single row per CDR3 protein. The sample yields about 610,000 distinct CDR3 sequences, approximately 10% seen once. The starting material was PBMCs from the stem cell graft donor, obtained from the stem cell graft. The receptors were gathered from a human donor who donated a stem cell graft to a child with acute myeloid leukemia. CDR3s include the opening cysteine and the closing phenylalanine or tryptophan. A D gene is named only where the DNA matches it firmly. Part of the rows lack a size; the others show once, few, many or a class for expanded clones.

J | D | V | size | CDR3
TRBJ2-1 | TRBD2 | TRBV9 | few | CASSVGQGGGLAGRGNEQFF
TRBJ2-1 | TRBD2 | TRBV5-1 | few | CASSAGLAENNEQFF
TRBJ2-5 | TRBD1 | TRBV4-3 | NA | CASSQVAGGLSRETQYF
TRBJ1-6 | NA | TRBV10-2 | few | CASRGQSNSPLHF
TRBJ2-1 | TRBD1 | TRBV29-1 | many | CSVPGQASNEQFF
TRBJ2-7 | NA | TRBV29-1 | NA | CSVGLGSGEQYF
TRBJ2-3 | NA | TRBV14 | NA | CASSQEGDTQYF
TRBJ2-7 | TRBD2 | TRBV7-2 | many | CASSLASGSVHEQYF
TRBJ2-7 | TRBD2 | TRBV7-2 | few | CASSSGTSRAYEQYF
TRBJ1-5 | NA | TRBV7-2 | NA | CASSYYRDTNQPQHF
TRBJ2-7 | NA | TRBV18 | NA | CASSPQTVGEQYF
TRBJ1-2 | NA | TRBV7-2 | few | CASSLDFGGYTF
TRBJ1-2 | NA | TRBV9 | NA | CASSVLGRALYGYTF
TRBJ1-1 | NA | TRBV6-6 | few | CASIPLDSEAFF
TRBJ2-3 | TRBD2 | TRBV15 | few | CATSRVLSGSTDTQYF
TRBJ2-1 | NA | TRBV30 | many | CAWGEGPNLNNEQFF
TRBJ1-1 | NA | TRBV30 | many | CALRGGGEAFF
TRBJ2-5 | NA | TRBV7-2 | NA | CASSFGTGETQYF
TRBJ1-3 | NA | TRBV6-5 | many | CASTDGGSSGNTIYF
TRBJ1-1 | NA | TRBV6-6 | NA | CASKDRGVTEAFF
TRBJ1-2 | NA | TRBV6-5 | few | CASSYEPNYGYTF
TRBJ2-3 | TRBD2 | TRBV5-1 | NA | CASSAAAGSTDTQYF
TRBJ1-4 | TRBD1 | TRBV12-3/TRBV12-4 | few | CASSWTGGPNEKLFF
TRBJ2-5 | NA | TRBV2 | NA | CASRTTERTSQETQYF
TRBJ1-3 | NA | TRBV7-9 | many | CASSRPVTSSGNTIYF
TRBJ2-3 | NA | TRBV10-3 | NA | CAISESKFPGDTQYF
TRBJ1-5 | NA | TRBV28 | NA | CASLTALSGRGRQPQHF
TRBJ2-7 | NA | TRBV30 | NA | CAWSLGSHEQYF
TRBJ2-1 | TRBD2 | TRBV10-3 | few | CAISDTGTSGNNEQFF
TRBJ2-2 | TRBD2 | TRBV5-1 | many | CASSLALAGGTRTGELFF
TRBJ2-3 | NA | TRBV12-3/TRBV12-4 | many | CASSLHFGSVDTQYF
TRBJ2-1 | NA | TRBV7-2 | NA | CASSLSGRRTNEQFF
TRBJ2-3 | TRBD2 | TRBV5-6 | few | CASSSLTSGRQDTQYF
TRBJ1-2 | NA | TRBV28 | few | CASSLRSNYGYTF
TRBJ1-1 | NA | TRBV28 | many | CASSFGQGRATEAFF
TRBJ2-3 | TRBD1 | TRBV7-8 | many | CASSPRTGGWSTDTQYF
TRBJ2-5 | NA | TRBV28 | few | CASSLFRLGSKTQYF
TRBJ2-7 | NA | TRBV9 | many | CASSGGGQGVLSYEQYF
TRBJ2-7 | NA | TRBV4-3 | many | CASSQGRGSYEQYF
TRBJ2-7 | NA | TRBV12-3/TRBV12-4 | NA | CAICPQSGGAGYEQYF
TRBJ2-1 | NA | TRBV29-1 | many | CSVRTEYIRNEQFF
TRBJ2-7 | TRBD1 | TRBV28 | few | CASRRGGDVREQYF
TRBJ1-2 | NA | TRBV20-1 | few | CSASRQGGLGYGYTF
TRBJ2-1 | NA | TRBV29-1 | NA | CSVGGVPYNEQFF
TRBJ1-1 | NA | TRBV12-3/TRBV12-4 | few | CASSFSLGMNTEAFF
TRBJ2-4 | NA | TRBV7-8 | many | CASSQAKNIQYF
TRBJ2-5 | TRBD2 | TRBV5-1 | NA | CASSLNNLAGGGQETQYF
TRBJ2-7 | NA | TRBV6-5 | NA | CASSFALTGSTKEQYF
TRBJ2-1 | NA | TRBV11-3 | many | CASSGNRGGNEQFF
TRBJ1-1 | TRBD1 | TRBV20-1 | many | CSARPGTGAKNTEAFF
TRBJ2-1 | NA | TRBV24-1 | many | CATSDLRGPSSYNEQFF
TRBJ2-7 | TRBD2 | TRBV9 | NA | CASSPHSGLSYEQYF
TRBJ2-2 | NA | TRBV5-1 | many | CASSLGSVTVNTGELFF